This TCR beta chain derives from a study of blood T cell repertoires in COVID-19. The germline V gene has CDR1 MGHDK and CDR2 SYGVNS. This CDR3 is 14 amino acids long. Unmatched junction bases numbered 4, after V lost 5 bases and J lost 6 bases. In the study's own analysis: Using reference gene primer amplification, nucleated cell counts were estimated. The table came from immunoSEQ multiplex PCR; TCRdb's copy has only in-frame clones and leaves some out. D and trimming come from the DNA, and the V and J calls and clone size come from that table. The sample carries tens of thousands of clones, 82% recorded once. In its sample, this clone was seen a few times.

Sequenced input: peripheral blood. This chain joins TRBV25-1 and TRBJ1-6; 7 nucleotides align to TRBD1. The sequence came from a woman aged 60-75 years with acute or convalescent COVID-19. CDR3 DNA sequence: TGTGCCAGCAGTACTACAGGGGTTAATTCACCCCTCCACTTT. Its protein is CASSTTGVNSPLHF.